This T cell receptor (beta chain) was recovered during a study of blood T cell repertoires in COVID-19. The wider study: From the United States, Italy and Spain came samples of acute and convalescent COVID-19. In each case, the material was cDNA or gDNA derived from T cells, B-cell-depleted T cells, or PBMCs.

Original processing methods: It was from reference gene primer amplification that nucleated cell counts were estimated. Clones were sequenced by immunoSEQ multiplex PCR, and TCRdb holds only the in-frame ones, with some missing. The V and J calls and the clone size are those of that table, but D and trimming were determined from the DNA. This sample has approximately 280,000 clones, with around 89% found just once. The TCR comes from a man in his forties or fifties with acute or convalescent COVID-19. Material: peripheral blood.

CDR3 amino acids: CASMEGPRVYEQYF. For the CDR3, the DNA is TGCGCCAGCATGGAAGGTCCGAGGGTCTACGAGCAGTACTTC. The rearrangement links TRBV10-2 to TRBJ2-7, with D perhaps TRBD2 (5 bases). The CDR3 runs to 14 residues. V gave up 7 bases and J gave up 3 bases, with 16 bases separating them. Germline-derived CDR1 and CDR2 are WSHSY and SAAADI.